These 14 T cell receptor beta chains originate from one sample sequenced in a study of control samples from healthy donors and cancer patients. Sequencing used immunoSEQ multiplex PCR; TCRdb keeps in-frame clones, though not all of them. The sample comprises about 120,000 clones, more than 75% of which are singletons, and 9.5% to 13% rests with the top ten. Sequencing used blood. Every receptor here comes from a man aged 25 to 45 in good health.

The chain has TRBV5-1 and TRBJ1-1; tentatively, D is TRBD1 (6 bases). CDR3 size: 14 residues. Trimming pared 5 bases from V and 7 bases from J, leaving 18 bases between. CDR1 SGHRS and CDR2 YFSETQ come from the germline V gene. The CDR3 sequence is CASRESWTALEAFF. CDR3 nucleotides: TGCGCCAGCAGAGAGTCGTGGACAGCTCTTGAAGCTTTCTTT.

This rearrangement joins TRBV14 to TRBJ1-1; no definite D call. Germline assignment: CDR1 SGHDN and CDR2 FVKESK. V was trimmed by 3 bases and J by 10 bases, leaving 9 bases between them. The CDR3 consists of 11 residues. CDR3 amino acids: CASSQVGRAFF. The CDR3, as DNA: TGTGCCAGCAGCCAGGTAGGGAGAGCTTTCTTT.

CDR3 amino acids: CSVDTANYGYTF. The CDR3 DNA follows: TGCAGCGTTGACACAGCTAACTATGGCTACACCTTC. The chain has TRBV29-1 and TRBJ1-2; no firm D call. Trimming removed 3 bases from V and 0 bases from J, with 5 bases in between. Looked up from germline, CDR1 is SQVTM and CDR2 is ANQGSEA. The CDR3 is made up of 12 amino acids.

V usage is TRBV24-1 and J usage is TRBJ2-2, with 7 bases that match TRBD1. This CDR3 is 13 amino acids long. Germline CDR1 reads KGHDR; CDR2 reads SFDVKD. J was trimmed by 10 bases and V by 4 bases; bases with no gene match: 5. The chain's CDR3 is CATSDTQGLELFF. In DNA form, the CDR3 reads TGTGCCACCAGTGACACACAGGGGTTGGAGCTGTTTTTT.

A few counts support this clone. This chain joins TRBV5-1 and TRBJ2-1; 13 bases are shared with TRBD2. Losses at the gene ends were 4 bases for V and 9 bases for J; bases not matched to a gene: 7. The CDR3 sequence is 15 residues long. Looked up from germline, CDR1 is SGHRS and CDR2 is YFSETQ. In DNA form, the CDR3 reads TGCGCCAGCAGCCTGACGACTAGCGGGGGGAGTGAGCAGTTCTTC. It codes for CASSLTTSGGSEQFF.

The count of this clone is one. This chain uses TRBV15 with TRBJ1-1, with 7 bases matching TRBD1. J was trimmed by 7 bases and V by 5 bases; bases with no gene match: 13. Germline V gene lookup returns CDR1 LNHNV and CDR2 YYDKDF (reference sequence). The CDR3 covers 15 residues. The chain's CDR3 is CATSPTKGTAIEAFF. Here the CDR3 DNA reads TGTGCCACCAGCCCGACCAAGGGGACAGCAATTGAAGCTTTCTTT.

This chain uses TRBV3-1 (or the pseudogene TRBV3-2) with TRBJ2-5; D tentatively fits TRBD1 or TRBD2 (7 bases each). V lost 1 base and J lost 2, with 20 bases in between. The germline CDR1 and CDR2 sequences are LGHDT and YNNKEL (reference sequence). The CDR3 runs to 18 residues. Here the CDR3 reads CASSQGWGAGGVQETQYF. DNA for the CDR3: TGTGCCAGCAGCCAAGGGTGGGGGGCAGGGGGGGTTCAAGAGACCCAGTACTTC.

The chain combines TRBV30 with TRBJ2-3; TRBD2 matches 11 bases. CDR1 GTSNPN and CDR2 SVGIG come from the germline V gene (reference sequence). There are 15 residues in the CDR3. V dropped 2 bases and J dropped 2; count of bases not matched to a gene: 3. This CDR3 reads CAWSSSGGFTDTQYF. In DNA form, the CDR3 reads TGTGCCTGGAGTTCTAGCGGGGGGTTCACAGATACGCAGTATTTT.

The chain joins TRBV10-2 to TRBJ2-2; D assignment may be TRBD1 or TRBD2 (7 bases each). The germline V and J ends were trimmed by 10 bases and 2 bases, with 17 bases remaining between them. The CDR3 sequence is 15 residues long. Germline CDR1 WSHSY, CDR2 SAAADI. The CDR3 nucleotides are TGCGCCACCCGCAGGGGGGGGCGAAACACCGGGGAGCTGTTTTTT. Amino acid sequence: CATRRGGRNTGELFF.

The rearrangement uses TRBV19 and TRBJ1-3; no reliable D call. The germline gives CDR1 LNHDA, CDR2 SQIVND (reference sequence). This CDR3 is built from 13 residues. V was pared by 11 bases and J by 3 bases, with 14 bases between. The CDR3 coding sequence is TGTGCCCCCCGGCGGGAGTGTGGAAACACCATATATTTT. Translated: CAPRRECGNTIYF.

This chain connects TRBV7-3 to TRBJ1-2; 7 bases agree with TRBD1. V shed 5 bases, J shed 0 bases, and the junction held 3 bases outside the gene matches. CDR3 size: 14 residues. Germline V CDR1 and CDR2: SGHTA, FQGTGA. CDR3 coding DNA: TGTGCCAGCAGCCCTGGGACAGCTAACTATGGCTACACCTTC. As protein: CASSPGTANYGYTF. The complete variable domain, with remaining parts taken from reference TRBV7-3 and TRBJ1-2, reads GAGVSQTPSNKVTEKGKYVELRCDPISGHTALYWYRQSLGQGPEFLIYFQGTGAADDSGLPNDRFFAVRPEGSVSTLKIQRTERGDSAVYLCASSPGTANYGYTFGSGTRLTVV.

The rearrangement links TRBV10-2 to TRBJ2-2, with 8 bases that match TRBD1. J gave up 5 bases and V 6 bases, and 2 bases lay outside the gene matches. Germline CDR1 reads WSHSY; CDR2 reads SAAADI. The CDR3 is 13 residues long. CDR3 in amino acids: CASRGTGTGELFF. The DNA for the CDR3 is TGCGCCAGCAGGGGGACAGGAACCGGGGAGCTGTTTTTT.

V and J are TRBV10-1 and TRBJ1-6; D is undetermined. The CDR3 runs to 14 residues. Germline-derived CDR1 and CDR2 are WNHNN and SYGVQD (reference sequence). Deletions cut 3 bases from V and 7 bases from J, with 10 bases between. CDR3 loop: CASSEDAVNSPLHF. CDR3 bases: TGCGCCAGCAGTGAAGACGCGGTGAATTCACCCCTCCACTTT.

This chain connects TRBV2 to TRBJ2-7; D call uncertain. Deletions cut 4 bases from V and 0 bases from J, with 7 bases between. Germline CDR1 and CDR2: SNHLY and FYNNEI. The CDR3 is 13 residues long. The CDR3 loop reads CASSGARSYEQYF. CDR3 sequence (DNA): TGTGCCAGCAGTGGAGCCCGCTCCTACGAGCAGTACTTC.